This T cell receptor (beta chain) was identified during a study of T cells after yellow fever vaccination. Study details: With SMART-Seq v4 Ultra Low Input, the fractions containing low cell numbers were prepared. Overall study results and limits: Researchers noted that a small share of clonotypes showed up in both CD4 and CD8 compartments.

This clonotype came up a few times. Its cognate antigen is unknown. The CDR3 is made up of 15 amino acids. Deletions cut 4 bases from V and 5 bases from J, with 17 bases between. Germline V gives CDR1 SEHNR, CDR2 FQNEAQ (reference sequence). Generation of TCR cDNA used 5'RACE template switching (which added a universal primer site and UMIs). One entry per CDR3 protein results from TCRdb running MiXCR on the 5' RACE reads. Of over 300,000 distinct CDR3 sequences detected, about 4% appear once; the ten largest clones hold around 25%. The clonotype originates from a young man who received the YFV17D yellow fever vaccine. The sequenced sample was PBMCs, obtained 5 days after the yellow fever booster vaccination. V is TRBV7-9 and J is TRBJ2-5; no clear D. CDR3 bases: TGTGCCAGCAGCTCCTCAAGGGCAGTCCCGGAGACCCAGTACTTC. Residues: CASSSSRAVPETQYF.